A single T cell receptor beta chain is shown here with its context. Its antigen is unidentified. The treatment: approximately 11-day PBMC culture with coronavirus spike peptide pools or control peptides (ViraFEST assay). This entry belongs to a study of vaccination and CD4 T cells after COVID-19. At the level of the study: Post-COVID samples had a sampling time that fell a median approximately 93 days after diagnosis (range 35 to 161). For control cultures, the treatment was a CEFX pool, an HIV-1 Nef pool, or no peptide. General observations from the study: Within the convalescent patients, a median about 85% of the SARS-CoV-2-reactive clones were ones that appeared only post-vaccination.

Cultured CD4+ T-cell DNA underwent Oncomine TCR Beta short-read sequencing. TCRdb recomputed calls from the PCR reads with MiXCR, one row per CDR3 protein. Of about 20,000 distinct CDR3 sequences listed, 35% to 45% are singletons. The CDR3 has 14 residues. Germline V CDR1 and CDR2: WNHNN, SYGVQD (reference sequence). Trimming removed 0 bases at V and 9 bases at J, with 13 bases between. V and J are TRBV10-1 and TRBJ2-3; either TRBD1 or TRBD2 may supply D (5 bases each). This clonotype was obtained from a human donor who received a COVID-19 vaccine. Sample: CD4+ T cells from blood, cultured in vitro, taken before SARS-CoV-2 vaccination. In nucleotides, the CDR3 is TGCGCCAGCAGTGAGTCGACGCTCGGGGACACGCAGTATTTT. As protein: CASSESTLGDTQYF.